This note documents a single T cell receptor beta chain sequence. Its antigen is currently unknown. A multiplex PCR was run with 60 Vbeta primers and 13 Jbeta primers. Assay used: immunoSEQ multiplex PCR; TCRdb lists only in-frame clones, some missing. The table lists around 150,000 clones. This sample is drawn from a study of cytomegalovirus exposure and HLA in healthy donors. In germline, CDR1 is MDHEN, CDR2 SYDVKM. CDR3 length equals 12 residues. The V end was cut by 4 bases, the J end by 12 bases, with 16 bases between. Study conclusions and caveats: Data from an earlier analysis indicated that most TCR beta V segments were productive either about 87% or about 30% of the time. In all likelihood, a cluster of highly shared sequence variants was a sequencing artifact.

This TCR was recovered from a woman aged 55-69 years in good health and CMV-seronegative. Sequences were obtained from PBMCs. This chain links TRBV28 with TRBJ2-7, with D possibly TRBD1 on 6 matching bases. The CDR3 loop is CASSSTGGPRYF. The DNA of the CDR3 is TGTGCCAGCAGTTCGACAGGAGGTCCGCGGTACTTC.